The clone carrying this T cell receptor beta chain was seen more than once but under ten times. Its antigen is currently unknown. The sample belongs to a study of CD8 T cells in ankylosing spondylitis. Study-wide results and limits: Blood from ankylosing spondylitis patients appeared to carry a characteristic roughly 8-variant TCR beta motif. Matched ankylosing spondylitis synovial fluid reportedly showed significant enrichment of disease-linked clones. A CD8+ phenotype characterized the disease-linked clones, which were relatively rare in peripheral blood.

TCRdb processed the 5' RACE reads anew with MiXCR; each CDR3 protein has one entry. This sample carries around 890,000 distinct CDR3 sequences, approximately 12% of them seen once, and the ten largest clones take 0.51%. The sample consisted of blood, either unsorted or a sorted T cell fraction (not recorded which). This sequence was found in a male donor with ankylosing spondylitis.

In DNA, the CDR3 is TGTGCCAGCAGCTCGGTGGGGGGGGATGAAAAACTGTTTTTT. Protein product: CASSSVGGDEKLFF. V and J are TRBV7-2 and TRBJ1-4, with a possible D match to TRBD1 (5 bases). CDR3 length: 14 residues. V gave up 4 bases and J gave up 6 bases, with 12 bases separating them. Germline V CDR1 and CDR2: SGHTA, FQGNSA. The full variable domain, with the rest looked up from reference TRBV7-2 and TRBJ1-4, is GAGVSQSPSNKVTEKGKDVELRCDPISGHTALYWYRQSLGQGLEFLIYFQGNSAPDKSGLPSDRFSAERTGGSVSTLTIQRTQQEDSAVYLCASSSVGGDEKLFFGSGTQLSVL.